A few counts support the clone carrying this T cell receptor (beta chain). This entry is derived from a study of T cells in Graves' hyperthyroidism and ophthalmopathy. Among the patients, aged 18 to 65, hyperthyroidism was newly diagnosed and had lasted under 2 months. The germline gives CDR1 DFQATT, CDR2 SNEGSKA (reference sequence). There are 16 residues in the CDR3. V lost 0 bases and J lost 4, with 17 bases in between. Authors of the study amplified TCR beta CDR3 regions from RNA transcripts. HTBI primers were used for first-round RT-PCR of the TCR CDR3. TCRdb redid the calling of the multiplex PCR reads with MiXCR, one entry per CDR3 protein. Of a few hundred thousand distinct CDR3 sequences listed, about 15% are singletons.

The TCR was taken from a woman in her thirties with Graves' hyperthyroidism. The V and J genes are TRBV20-1 and TRBJ2-3; possible D gene TRBD1, 6 bases. Sequenced sample: blood. CDR3 sequence reads: CSARDEDQGPADTQYF. The CDR3 DNA follows: TGCAGTGCTAGAGATGAGGATCAGGGGCCCGCAGATACGCAGTATTTT.